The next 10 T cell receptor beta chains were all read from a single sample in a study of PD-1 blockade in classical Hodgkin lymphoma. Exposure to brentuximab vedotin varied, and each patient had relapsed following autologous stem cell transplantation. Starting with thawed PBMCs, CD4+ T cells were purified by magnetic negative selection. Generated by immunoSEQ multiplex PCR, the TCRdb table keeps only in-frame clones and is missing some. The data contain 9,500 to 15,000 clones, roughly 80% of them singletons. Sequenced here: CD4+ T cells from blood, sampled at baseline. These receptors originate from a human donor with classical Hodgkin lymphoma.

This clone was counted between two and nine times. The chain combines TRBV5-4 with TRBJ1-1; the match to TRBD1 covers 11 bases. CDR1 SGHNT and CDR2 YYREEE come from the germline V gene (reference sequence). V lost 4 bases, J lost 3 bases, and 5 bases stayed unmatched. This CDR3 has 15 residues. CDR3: CASSLGQGAHTEAFF. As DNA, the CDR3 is TGTGCCAGCAGCCTCGGACAGGGGGCCCACACTGAAGCTTTCTTT.

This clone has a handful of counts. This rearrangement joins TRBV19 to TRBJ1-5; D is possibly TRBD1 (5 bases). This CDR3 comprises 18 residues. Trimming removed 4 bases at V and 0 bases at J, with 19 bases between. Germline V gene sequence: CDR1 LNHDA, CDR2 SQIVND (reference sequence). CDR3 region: CASSKGGAGTYSNQPQHF. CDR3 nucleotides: TGTGCCAGTAGTAAGGGAGGGGCAGGGACTTATAGCAATCAGCCCCAGCATTTT.

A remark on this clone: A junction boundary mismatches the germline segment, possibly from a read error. Here the CDR3 DNA reads TGTGCCAGCAGAGAAGGCAGTCAAGAGACCCAGTACTTC. Its translation: CASREGSQETQYF. J is TRBJ2-5 and V is TRBV2; the D is unclear. The CDR3 extends over 13 amino acids. Germline-derived CDR1 and CDR2 are SNHLY and FYNNEI.

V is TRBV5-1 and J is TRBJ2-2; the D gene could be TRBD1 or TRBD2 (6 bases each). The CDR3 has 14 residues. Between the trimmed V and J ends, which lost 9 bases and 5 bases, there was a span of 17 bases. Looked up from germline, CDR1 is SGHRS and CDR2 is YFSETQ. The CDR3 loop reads CATHPGAGTGELFF. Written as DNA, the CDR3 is TGCGCCACCCACCCGGGGGCGGGGACCGGGGAGCTGTTTTTT. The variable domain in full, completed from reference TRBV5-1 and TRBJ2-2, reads KAGVTQTPRYLIKTRGQQVTLSCSPISGHRSVSWYQQTPGQGLQFLFEYFSETQRNKGNFPGRFSGRQFSNSRSEMNVSTLELGDSALYLCATHPGAGTGELFFGEGSRLTVL.

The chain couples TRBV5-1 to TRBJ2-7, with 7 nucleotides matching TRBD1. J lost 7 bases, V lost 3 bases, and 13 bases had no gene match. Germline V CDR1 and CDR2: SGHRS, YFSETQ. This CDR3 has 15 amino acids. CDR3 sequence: CASSSFRQGPGEQYF. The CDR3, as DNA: TGCGCCAGCAGCTCCTTCCGACAGGGACCTGGGGAGCAGTACTTC.

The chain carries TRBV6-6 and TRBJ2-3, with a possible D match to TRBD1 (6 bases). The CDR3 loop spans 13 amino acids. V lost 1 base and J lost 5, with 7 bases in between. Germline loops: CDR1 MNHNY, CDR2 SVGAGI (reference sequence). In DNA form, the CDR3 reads TGTGCCAGCAGTTACTTAGGGGGAGATACGCAGTATTTT. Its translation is CASSYLGGDTQYF.

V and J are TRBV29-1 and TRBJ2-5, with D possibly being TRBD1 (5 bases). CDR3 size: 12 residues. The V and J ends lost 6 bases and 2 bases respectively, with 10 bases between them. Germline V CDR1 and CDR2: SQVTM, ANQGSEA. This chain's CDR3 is CSVAGSQETQYF. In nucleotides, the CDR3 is TGCAGCGTAGCAGGGTCGCAAGAGACCCAGTACTTC. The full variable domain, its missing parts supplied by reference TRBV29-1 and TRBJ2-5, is SAVISQKPSRDICQRGTSLTIQCQVDSQVTMMFWYRQQPGQSLTLIATANQGSEATYESGFVIDKFPISRPNLTFSTLTVSNMSPEDSSIYLCSVAGSQETQYFGPGTRLLVL.

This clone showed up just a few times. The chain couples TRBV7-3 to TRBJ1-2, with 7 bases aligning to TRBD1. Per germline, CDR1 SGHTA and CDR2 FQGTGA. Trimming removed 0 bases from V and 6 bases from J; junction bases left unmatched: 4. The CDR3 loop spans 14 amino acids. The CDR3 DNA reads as TGTGCCAGCAGCTTAACAGGGGGCGCAAATGGCTACACCTTC. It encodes CASSLTGGANGYTF. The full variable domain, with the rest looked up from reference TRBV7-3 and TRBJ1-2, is GAGVSQTPSNKVTEKGKYVELRCDPISGHTALYWYRQSLGQGPEFLIYFQGTGAADDSGLPNDRFFAVRPEGSVSTLKIQRTERGDSAVYLCASSLTGGANGYTFGSGTRLTVV.

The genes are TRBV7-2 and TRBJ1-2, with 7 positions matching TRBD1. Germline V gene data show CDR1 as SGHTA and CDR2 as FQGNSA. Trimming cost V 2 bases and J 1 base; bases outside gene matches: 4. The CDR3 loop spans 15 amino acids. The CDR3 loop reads CASSLFRDSNYGYTF. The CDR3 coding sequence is TGTGCCAGCAGCTTATTTCGGGACAGTAACTATGGCTACACCTTC.

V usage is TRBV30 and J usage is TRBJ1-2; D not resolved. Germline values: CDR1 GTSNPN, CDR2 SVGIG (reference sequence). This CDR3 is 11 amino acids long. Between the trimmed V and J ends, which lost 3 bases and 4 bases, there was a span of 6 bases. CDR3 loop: CAWRDGYGYTF. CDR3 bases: TGTGCCTGGAGGGACGGCTATGGCTACACCTTC.